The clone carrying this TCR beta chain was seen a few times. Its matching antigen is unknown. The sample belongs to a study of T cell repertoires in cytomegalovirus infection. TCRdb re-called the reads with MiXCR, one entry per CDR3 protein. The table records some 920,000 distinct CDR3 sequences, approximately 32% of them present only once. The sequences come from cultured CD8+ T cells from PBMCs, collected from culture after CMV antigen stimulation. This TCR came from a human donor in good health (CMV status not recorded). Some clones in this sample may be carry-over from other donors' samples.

Here the CDR3 reads CASSYPGQGGWNTGELFF. For the CDR3, the DNA is TGTGCCAGCAGCTATCCGGGACAGGGTGGCTGGAACACCGGGGAGCTGTTTTTT. The rearrangement joins TRBV7-6 to TRBJ2-2, with 9 bases matching TRBD1. This CDR3 region has 18 residues. Germline CDR1 and CDR2: SGHVS and FNYEAQ. Trimming removed 4 bases from V and 1 base from J; junction bases left unmatched: 10.